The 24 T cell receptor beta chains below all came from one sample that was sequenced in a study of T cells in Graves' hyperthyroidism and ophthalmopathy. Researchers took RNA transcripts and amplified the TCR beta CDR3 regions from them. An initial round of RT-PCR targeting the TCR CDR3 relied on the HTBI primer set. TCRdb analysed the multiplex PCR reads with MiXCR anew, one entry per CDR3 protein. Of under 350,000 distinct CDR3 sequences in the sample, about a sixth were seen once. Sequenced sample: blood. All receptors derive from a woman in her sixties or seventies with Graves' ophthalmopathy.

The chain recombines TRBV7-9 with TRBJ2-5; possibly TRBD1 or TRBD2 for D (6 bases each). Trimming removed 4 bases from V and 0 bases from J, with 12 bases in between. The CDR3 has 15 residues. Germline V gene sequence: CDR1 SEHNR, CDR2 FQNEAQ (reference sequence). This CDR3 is CASSSGGQHQETQYF. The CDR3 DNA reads TGTGCCAGCAGCTCTGGGGGGCAGCACCAAGAGACCCAGTACTTC.

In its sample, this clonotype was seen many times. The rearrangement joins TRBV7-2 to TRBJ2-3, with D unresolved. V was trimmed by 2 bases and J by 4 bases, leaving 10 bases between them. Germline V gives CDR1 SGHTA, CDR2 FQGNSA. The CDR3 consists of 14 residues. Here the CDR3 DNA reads TGTGCCAGCAGCTTAAGAAGCGATCCAGATACGCAGTATTTT. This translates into CASSLRSDPDTQYF.

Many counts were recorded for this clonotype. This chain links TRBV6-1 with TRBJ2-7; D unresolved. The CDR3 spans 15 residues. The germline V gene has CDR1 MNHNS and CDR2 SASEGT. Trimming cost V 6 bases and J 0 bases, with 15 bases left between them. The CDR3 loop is CASSPLGYPSYEQYF. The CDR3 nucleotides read TGTGCCAGCAGCCCCTTGGGATACCCCTCCTACGAGCAGTACTTC.

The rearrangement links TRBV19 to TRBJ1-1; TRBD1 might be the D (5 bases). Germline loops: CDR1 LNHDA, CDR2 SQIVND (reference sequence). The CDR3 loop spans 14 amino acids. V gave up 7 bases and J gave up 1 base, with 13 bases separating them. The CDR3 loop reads CASKGYIENTEAFF. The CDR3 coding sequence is TGTGCCAGTAAGGGGTATATTGAGAACACTGAAGCTTTCTTT. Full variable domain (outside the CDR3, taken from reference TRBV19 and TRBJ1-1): DGGITQSPKYLFRKEGQNVTLSCEQNLNHDAMYWYRQDPGQGLRLIYYSQIVNDFQKGDIAEGYSVSREKKESFPLTVTSAQKNPTAFYLCASKGYIENTEAFFGQGTRLTVV.

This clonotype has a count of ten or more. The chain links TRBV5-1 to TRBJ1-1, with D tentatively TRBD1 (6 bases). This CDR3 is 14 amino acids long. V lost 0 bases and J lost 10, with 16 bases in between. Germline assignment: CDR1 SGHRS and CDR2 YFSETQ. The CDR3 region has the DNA TGCGCCAGCAGCTTGGCTACAGGGAACCGGGGAGCTTTCTTT. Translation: CASSLATGNRGAFF.

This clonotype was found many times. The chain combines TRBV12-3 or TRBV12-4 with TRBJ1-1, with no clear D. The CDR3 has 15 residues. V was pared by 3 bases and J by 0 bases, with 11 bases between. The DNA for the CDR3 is TGTGCCAGCAGTTTTGTCAACAGCATGAACACTGAAGCTTTCTTT. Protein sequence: CASSFVNSMNTEAFF.

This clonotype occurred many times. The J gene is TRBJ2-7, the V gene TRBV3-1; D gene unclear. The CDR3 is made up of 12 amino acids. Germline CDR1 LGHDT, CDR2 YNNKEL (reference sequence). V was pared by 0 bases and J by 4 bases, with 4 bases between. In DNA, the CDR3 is TGTGCCAGCAGCCAAGACCGGTACGAGCAGTACTTC. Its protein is CASSQDRYEQYF.

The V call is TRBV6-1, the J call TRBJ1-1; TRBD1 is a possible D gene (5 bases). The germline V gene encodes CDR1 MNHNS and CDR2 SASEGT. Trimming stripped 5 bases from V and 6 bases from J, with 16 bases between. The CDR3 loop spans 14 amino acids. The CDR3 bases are TGTGCCAGCAGTCCCCGACGGGGGACCCCTGAAGCTTTCTTT. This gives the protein CASSPRRGTPEAFF.

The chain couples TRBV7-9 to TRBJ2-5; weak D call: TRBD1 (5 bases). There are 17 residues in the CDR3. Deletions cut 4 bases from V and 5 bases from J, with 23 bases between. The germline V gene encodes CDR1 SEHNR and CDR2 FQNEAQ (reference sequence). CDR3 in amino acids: CASSSSRGLGVAETQYF. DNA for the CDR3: TGTGCCAGCAGCTCTAGTCGTGGCTTAGGGGTTGCTGAGACCCAGTACTTC. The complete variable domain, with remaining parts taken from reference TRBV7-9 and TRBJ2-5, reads DTGVSQNPRHKITKRGQNVTFRCDPISEHNRLYWYRQTLGQGPEFLTYFQNEAQLEKSRLLSDRFSAERPKGSFSTLEIQRTEQGDSAMYLCASSSSRGLGVAETQYFGPGTRLLVL.

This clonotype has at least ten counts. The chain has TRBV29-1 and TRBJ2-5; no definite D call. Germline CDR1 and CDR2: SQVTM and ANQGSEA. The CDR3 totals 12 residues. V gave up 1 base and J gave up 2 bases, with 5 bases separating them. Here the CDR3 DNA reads TGCAGCGTTGAAGTAGGACAAGAGACCCAGTACTTC. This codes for CSVEVGQETQYF. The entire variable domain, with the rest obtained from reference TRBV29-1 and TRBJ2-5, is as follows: SAVISQKPSRDICQRGTSLTIQCQVDSQVTMMFWYRQQPGQSLTLIATANQGSEATYESGFVIDKFPISRPNLTFSTLTVSNMSPEDSSIYLCSVEVGQETQYFGPGTRLLVL.

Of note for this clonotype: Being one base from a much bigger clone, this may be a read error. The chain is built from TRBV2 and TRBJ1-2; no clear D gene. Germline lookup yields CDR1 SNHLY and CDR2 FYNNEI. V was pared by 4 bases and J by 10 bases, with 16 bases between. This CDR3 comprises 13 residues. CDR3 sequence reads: CASSGNWGGDYTF. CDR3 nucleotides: TGTGCCAGCAGTGGAAATTGGGGTGGAGACTACACCTTC.

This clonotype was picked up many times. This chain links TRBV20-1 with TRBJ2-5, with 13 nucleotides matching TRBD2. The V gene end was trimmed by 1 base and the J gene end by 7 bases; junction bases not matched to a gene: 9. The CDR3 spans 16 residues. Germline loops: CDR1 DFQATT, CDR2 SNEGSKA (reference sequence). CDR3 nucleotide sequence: TGCAGTGCTAGAGGGAGTATGGGACTAGCGGGAACGACCCAGTACTTC. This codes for CSARGSMGLAGTTQYF.

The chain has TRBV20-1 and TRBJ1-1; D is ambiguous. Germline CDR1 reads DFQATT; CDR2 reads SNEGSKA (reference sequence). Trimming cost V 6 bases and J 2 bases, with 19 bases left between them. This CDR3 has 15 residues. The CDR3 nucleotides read TGCAGTGCCAGTGGTTCCATGATAGGAAACACTGAAGCTTTCTTT. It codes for CSASGSMIGNTEAFF.

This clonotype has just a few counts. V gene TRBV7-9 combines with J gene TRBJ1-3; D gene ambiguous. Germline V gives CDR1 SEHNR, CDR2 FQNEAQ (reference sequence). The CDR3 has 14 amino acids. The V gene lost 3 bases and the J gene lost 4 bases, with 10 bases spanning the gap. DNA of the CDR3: TGTGCCAGCAGCTTCCTCGGATTCGGAAACACCATATATTTT. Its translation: CASSFLGFGNTIYF.

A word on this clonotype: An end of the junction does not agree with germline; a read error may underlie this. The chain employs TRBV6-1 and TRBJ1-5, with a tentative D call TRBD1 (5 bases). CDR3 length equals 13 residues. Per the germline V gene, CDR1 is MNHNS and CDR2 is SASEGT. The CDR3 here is CAGSADSFQPQHF. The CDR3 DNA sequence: TGTGCCGGCAGTGCCGACAGTTTTCAGCCCCAGCATTTT.

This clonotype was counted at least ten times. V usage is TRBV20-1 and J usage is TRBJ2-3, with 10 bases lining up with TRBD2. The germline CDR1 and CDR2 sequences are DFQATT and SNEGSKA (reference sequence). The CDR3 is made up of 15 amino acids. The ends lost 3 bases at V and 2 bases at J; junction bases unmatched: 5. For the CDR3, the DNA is TGCAGTGCTAGGGCCACTAGCGGGAACACAGATACGCAGTATTTT. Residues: CSARATSGNTDTQYF.

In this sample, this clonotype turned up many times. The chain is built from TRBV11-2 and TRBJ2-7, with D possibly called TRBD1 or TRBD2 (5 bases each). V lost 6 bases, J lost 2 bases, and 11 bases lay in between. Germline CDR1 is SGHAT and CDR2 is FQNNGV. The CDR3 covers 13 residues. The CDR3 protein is CASSRDPAYEQYF. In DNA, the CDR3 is TGTGCCAGCAGTCGGGACCCCGCCTACGAGCAGTACTTC.

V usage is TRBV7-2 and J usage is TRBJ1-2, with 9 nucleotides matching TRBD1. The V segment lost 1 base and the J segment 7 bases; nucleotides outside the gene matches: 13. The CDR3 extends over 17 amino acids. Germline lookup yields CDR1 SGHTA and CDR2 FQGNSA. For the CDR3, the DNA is TGTGCCAGCAGCTTAGTAGGGGCACAGGGGGCGAGAGGTGGCTACACCTTC. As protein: CASSLVGAQGARGGYTF.

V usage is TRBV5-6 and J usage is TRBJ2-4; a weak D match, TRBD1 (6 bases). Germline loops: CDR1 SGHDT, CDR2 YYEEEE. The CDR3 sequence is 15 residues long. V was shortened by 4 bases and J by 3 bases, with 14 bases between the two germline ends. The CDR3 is CASSQGSIGKNIQYF. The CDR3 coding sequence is TGTGCCAGCAGCCAGGGGAGTATTGGCAAAAACATTCAGTACTTC.

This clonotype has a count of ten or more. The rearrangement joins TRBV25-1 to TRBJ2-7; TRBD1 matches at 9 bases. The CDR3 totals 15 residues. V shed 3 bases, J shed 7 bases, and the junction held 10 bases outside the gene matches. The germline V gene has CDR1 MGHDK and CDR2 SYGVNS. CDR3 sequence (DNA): TGTGCCAGCAGTGACTGGACAGGGGAGTCGGTAGAGCAGTACTTC. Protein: CASSDWTGESVEQYF.

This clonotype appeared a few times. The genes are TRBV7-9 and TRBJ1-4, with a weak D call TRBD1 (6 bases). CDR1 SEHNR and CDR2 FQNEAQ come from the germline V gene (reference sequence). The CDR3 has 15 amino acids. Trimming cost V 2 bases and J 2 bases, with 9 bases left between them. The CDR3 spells CASSLLQGTNEKLFF. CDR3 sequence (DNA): TGTGCCAGCAGCTTATTACAGGGCACTAATGAAAAACTGTTTTTT.

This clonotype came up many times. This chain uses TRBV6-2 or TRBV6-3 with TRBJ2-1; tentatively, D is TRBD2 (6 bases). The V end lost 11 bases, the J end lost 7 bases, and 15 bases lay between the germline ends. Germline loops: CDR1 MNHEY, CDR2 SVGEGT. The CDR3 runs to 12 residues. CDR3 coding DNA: TGTGCCTCCGGGACTCTTATAAATGAGCAGTTCTTC. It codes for CASGTLINEQFF.

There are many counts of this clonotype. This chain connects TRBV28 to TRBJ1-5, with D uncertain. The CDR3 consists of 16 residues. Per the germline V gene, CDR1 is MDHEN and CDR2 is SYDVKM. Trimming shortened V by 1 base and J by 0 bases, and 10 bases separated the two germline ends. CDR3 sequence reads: CASSLFGRYSNQPQHF. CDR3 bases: TGTGCCAGCAGTTTATTTGGCAGGTATAGCAATCAGCCCCAGCATTTT.

The CDR3 is CASSLLWGENTEAFF. The CDR3, as DNA: TGTGCCAGCAGCTTGTTGTGGGGGGAGAACACTGAAGCTTTCTTT. V usage is TRBV5-8 and J usage is TRBJ1-1, with a weak D call TRBD1 (5 bases). Trimming left V 1 base short and J 1 base short, with 11 bases between. The CDR3 spans 15 residues. From germline, CDR1 is SGHTS and CDR2 YDEGEE.